The 16 T cell receptor beta chains presented below share a single source sample, sequenced in a study of neurological immune-mediated disorders. TCRdb re-derived calls from the 5' RACE reads in MiXCR, one entry per CDR3 protein. The table shows roughly 52,000 distinct CDR3 sequences, with 4.5% to 7% occurring only once. Sequenced sample: CD4+ T cells from blood. Receptor source: a woman aged 18-29 years with multiple sclerosis.

There are many counts of this clonotype. The chain links TRBV9 to TRBJ1-1; D call uncertain. The germline gives CDR1 SGDLS, CDR2 YYNGEE. V lost 4 bases and J lost 4, with 11 bases in between. CDR3 length: 13 residues. The CDR3 reads CASSPRGGTEAFF. CDR3 sequence (DNA): TGTGCCAGCAGCCCCCGGGGTGGCACTGAAGCTTTCTTT. Combining the CDR3 with reference TRBV9 and TRBJ1-1 gives the whole variable domain DSGVTQTPKHLITATGQRVTLRCSPRSGDLSVYWYQQSLDQGLQFLIQYYNGEERAKGNILERFSAQQFPDLHSELNLSSLELGDSALYFCASSPRGGTEAFFGQGTRLTVV.

This chain joins TRBV7-6 and TRBJ2-7; no clear D gene. V dropped 4 bases and J dropped 2 bases, with 12 bases sitting between them. This CDR3 spans 14 amino acids. Germline V gene sequence: CDR1 SGHVS, CDR2 FNYEAQ. CDR3 protein: CASSSDDGPYEQYF. The CDR3 region has the DNA TGTGCCAGCAGCTCAGACGACGGTCCCTACGAGCAGTACTTC.

This clonotype was counted ten times or more. V gene TRBV20-1 combines with J gene TRBJ2-5; 8 bases are a match to TRBD2. The CDR3 totals 14 residues. Germline V gene sequence: CDR1 DFQATT, CDR2 SNEGSKA (reference sequence). The V segment lost 6 bases and the J segment 10 bases; nucleotides outside the gene matches: 16. The CDR3 bases are TGCAGTGCCAGTGGGCTCTCGGGGGGGCCGGTCCAGTACTTC. Its protein is CSASGLSGGPVQYF.

This clonotype was seen repeatedly, ten times or more. The chain has TRBV7-2 and TRBJ2-6, with unresolved D. Germline CDR1 SGHTA, CDR2 FQGNSA. The CDR3 totals 14 residues. V lost 2 bases to trimming and J lost 1 base, with 3 bases between them. CDR3 sequence reads: CASSLSSGANVLTF. The CDR3 DNA reads as TGTGCCAGCAGCTTATCTTCTGGGGCCAACGTCCTGACTTTC.

This clonotype came up many times. V usage is TRBV6-6 and J usage is TRBJ2-3; TRBD2 aligns across 11 bases. The CDR3 extends over 14 amino acids. Trimming cost V 6 bases and J 5 bases; bases outside gene matches: 4. CDR1 and CDR2 (germline): MNHNY, SVGAGI (reference sequence). The DNA of the CDR3 is TGTGCCAGCAGGTGGCTAGCGGGAGGAGATACGCAGTATTTT. It is translated as CASRWLAGGDTQYF.

This clonotype was observed at least ten times. V gene TRBV6-1 combines with J gene TRBJ2-7, with D possibly matching TRBD1 (6 bases). The CDR3 totals 12 residues. Per the germline V gene, CDR1 is MNHNS and CDR2 is SASEGT. V shed 4 bases and J shed 10 bases, with 14 bases lying between them. The CDR3 reads CASSGGPGHQYF. The CDR3 DNA reads as TGTGCCAGCAGTGGGGGTCCGGGACACCAGTACTTC.

This clonotype was detected many times. The V gene is TRBV6-2 or TRBV6-3, the J gene TRBJ1-5, with 9 bases lining up with TRBD1. Per germline, CDR1 MNHEY and CDR2 SVGEGT. This CDR3 has 15 residues. Trimming at V came to 7 bases and at J to 4 bases, leaving 8 bases not matched to a gene. The CDR3 DNA reads TGTGCCAGCACCTCCGGGACAGGGTGGAATCAGCCCCAGCATTTT. It specifies CASTSGTGWNQPQHF.

This clonotype has only a few counts. This chain connects TRBV15 to TRBJ2-2; D ambiguous. This CDR3 region has 15 residues. From germline, CDR1 is LNHNV and CDR2 YYDKDF (reference sequence). The V and J ends lost 5 bases and 4 bases respectively, with 14 bases between them. The CDR3 DNA is TGTGCCACCAGCCCTCACCCGGAAGGCACCGGGGAGCTGTTTTTT. Its protein is CATSPHPEGTGELFF. Filled out from reference TRBV15 and TRBJ2-2, the complete variable domain reads DAMVIQNPRYQVTQFGKPVTLSCSQTLNHNVMYWYQQKSSQAPKLLFHYYDKDFNNEADTPDNFQSRRPNTSFCFLDIRSPGLGDTAMYLCATSPHPEGTGELFFGEGSRLTVL.

V and J are TRBV5-6 and TRBJ2-1; 9 positions match TRBD2. Germline trimming cut 0 bases from V and 4 bases from J; bases unmatched to any gene: 17. Germline lookup yields CDR1 SGHDT and CDR2 YYEEEE. This CDR3 has 20 amino acids. The CDR3 DNA reads TGTGCCAGCAGCTTGGGTCCGGCTGGTAGCGGGAGAATCCTATACAATGAGCAGTTCTTC. Translation: CASSLGPAGSGRILYNEQFF. The entire variable domain, with the rest obtained from reference TRBV5-6 and TRBJ2-1, is as follows: DAGVTQSPTHLIKTRGQQVTLRCSPKSGHDTVSWYQQALGQGPQFIFQYYEEEERQRGNFPDRFSGHQFPNYSSELNVNALLLGDSALYLCASSLGPAGSGRILYNEQFFGPGTRLTVL.

The table lists this clonotype with many counts. The chain uses TRBV3-1 and TRBJ1-2; TRBD1 is a possible D gene (5 bases). The germline V gene has CDR1 LGHDT and CDR2 YNNKEL (reference sequence). V lost 3 bases, J lost 4 bases, and 9 bases lay in between. This CDR3 has 13 amino acids. This CDR3 is CASSHRDGYGYTF. CDR3 nucleotide sequence: TGTGCCAGCAGCCACCGGGACGGCTATGGCTACACCTTC.

This clonotype was found many times. V and J are TRBV6-1 and TRBJ1-1; a possible D gene is TRBD1 (5 bases). Per germline, CDR1 MNHNS and CDR2 SASEGT. The germline V and J ends were trimmed by 5 bases and 1 base, with 11 bases remaining between them. The CDR3 consists of 14 residues. This CDR3 reads CASSFLGQNTEAFF. The CDR3 DNA follows: TGTGCCAGCAGTTTCCTAGGACAGAACACTGAAGCTTTCTTT.

This clonotype was detected many times. This chain joins TRBV5-1 and TRBJ2-2; D unclear. Trimming pared 4 bases from V and 0 bases from J, leaving 7 bases between. This CDR3 spans 14 amino acids. Germline CDR1 and CDR2: SGHRS and YFSETQ. CDR3: CASSVGPNTGELFF. In nucleotides, the CDR3 is TGCGCCAGCAGCGTAGGCCCGAACACCGGGGAGCTGTTTTTT. The whole variable domain, remainder taken from reference TRBV5-1 and TRBJ2-2, is KAGVTQTPRYLIKTRGQQVTLSCSPISGHRSVSWYQQTPGQGLQFLFEYFSETQRNKGNFPGRFSGRQFSNSRSEMNVSTLELGDSALYLCASSVGPNTGELFFGEGSRLTVL.

This clonotype came up many times. The chain recombines TRBV12-3 or TRBV12-4 with TRBJ2-3, with D maybe TRBD2 (5 bases). This CDR3 comprises 16 residues. V gave up 6 bases and J gave up 5 bases, with 21 bases separating them. DNA for the CDR3: TGTGCCAGCAGCCCAGCAGAGACTAAGATTATAGATACGCAGTATTTT. It yields the protein CASSPAETKIIDTQYF.

This clonotype was found many times. The chain recombines TRBV28 with TRBJ1-2; TRBD1 matches at 7 bases. J was trimmed by 4 bases and V by 2 bases; bases with no gene match: 10. CDR3 size: 16 residues. Germline V gene lookup returns CDR1 MDHEN and CDR2 SYDVKM. CDR3 bases: TGTGCCAGCAGTTTAGCCTCTACAGGGGTTGGCTATGGCTACACCTTC. As protein: CASSLASTGVGYGYTF.

This clonotype was counted at least ten times. The chain has TRBV9 and TRBJ2-2, with 8 positions matching TRBD2. This CDR3 spans 17 amino acids. Germline V gene data show CDR1 as SGDLS and CDR2 as YYNGEE. Trimming took 0 bases from V and 3 from J; bases not matched to a gene: 7. The CDR3 is CASSVELRGADTGELFF. The DNA for the CDR3 is TGTGCCAGCAGCGTAGAGTTGCGGGGGGCCGACACCGGGGAGCTGTTTTTT.

The chain employs TRBV3-1 and TRBJ1-1, with 11 bases matching TRBD1. The germline V gene has CDR1 LGHDT and CDR2 YNNKEL (reference sequence). V was pared by 5 bases and J by 5 bases, with 7 bases of the junction left unmatched. The CDR3 runs 15 residues. CDR3 nucleotides: TGTGCCAGCAGCTCGGACAGGGGGCGAGGGACTGAAGCTTTCTTT. This sequence encodes CASSSDRGRGTEAFF.